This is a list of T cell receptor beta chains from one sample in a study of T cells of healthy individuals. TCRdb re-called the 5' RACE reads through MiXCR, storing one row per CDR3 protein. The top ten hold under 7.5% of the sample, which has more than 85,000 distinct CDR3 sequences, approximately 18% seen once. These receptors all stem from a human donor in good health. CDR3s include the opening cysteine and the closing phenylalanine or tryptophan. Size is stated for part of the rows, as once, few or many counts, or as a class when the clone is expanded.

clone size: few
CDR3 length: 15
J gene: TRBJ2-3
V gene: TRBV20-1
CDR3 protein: CSARTGTFDTDTQYF

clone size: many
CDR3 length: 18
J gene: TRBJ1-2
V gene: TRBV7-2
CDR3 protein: CASSLVAGRASTRQGYTF

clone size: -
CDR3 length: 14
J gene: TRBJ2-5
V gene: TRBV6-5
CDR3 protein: CASSGLAARETQYF

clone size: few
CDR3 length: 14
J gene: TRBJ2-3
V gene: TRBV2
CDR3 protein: CASSVASGPDTQYF

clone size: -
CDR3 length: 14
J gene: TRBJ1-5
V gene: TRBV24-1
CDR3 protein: CATKDSNSNQPQHF

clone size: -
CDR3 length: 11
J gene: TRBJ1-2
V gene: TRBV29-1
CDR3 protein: CSVQGGNGYTF

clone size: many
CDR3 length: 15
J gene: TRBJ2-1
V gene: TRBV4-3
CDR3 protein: CASSRSHSTYNEQFF

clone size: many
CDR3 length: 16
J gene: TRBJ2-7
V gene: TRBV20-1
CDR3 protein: CSAQGLAGATPYEQYF

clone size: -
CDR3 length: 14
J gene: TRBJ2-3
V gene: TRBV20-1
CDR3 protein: CSASPRISSSTQYF

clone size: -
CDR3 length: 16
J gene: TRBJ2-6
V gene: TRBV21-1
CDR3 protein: CASSTPATSGANVLTF

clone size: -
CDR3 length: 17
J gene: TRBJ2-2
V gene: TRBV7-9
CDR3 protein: CASSSTSGRRQGGELFF

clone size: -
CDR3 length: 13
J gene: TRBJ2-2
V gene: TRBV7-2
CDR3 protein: CASRETLTGELFF

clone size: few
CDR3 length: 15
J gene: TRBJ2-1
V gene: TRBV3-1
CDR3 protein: CASSPTSGVYNEQFF

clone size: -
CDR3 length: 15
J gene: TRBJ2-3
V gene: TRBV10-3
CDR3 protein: CAISERGSPTDTQYF

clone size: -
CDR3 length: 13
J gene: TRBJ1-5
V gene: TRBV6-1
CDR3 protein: CASSLDLRQPQHF

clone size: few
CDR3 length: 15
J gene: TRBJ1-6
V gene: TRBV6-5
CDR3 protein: CASRIQGAWNSPLHF

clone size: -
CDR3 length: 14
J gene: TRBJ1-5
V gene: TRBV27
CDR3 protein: CASSTTGALQPQHF

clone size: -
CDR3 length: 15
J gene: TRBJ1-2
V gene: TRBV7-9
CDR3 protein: CASSLGAGENYGYTF

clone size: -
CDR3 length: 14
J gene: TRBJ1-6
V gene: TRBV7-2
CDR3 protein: CASSLQGDNSPLHF

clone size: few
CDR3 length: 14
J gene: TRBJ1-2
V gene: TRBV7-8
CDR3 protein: CASSGGGSNYGYTF

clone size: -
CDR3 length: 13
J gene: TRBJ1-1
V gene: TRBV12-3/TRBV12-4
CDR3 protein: CASSDTGLPEAFF

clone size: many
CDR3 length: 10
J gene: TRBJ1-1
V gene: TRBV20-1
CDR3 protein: CSLPRGEAFF

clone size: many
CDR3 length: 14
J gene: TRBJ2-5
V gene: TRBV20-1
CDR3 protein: CSAPSGQEQETQYF

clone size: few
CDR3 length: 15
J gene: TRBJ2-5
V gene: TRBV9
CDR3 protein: CASSVGARREETQYF

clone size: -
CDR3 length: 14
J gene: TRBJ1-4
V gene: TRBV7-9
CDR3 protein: CASSLRDTNEKLFF